The 16 T cell receptor beta chains below were found in one sample sequenced in a study of blood T cell repertoires in COVID-19. The method was immunoSEQ multiplex PCR; TCRdb's version includes in-frame clones alone and lacks a portion of them. The sample has 150,000 to 200,000 clones, approximately 79% seen once. Sequencing was performed on peripheral blood. The source of these receptors is a woman older than 75 with acute or convalescent COVID-19.

This clone was seen a few times. The rearrangement links TRBV21-1 to TRBJ2-2; TRBD1, as called in the table, went unchecked against the DNA. TRBV21-1 is annotated as a pseudogene. The CDR3 covers 15 residues. CDR3 nucleotides: TGTGCCAGCCGCCCAAAAGGGGCGAACACCGGGGAGCTGTTTTTT. This encodes CASRPKGANTGELFF.

This clone has only one observation. The chain couples TRBV6-5 to TRBJ1-3; 9 nucleotides align to TRBD1. From germline, CDR1 is MNHEY and CDR2 SVGAGI. V trimming: 2 bases; J trimming: 7 bases; junction bases outside the gene matches: 0. The CDR3 totals 13 residues. CDR3 nucleotide sequence: TGTGCCAGCAGTTACGGGACAGGGAACACCATATATTTT. Protein: CASSYGTGNTIYF.

Many counts were recorded for this clone. The chain links TRBV10-3 to TRBJ2-5; TRBD2 matches at 9 bases. This CDR3 has 19 amino acids. Germline V CDR1 and CDR2: ENHRY, SYGVKD. The junction had 17 bases not matched to a gene; V was cut back by 4 bases and J by 2 bases. CDR3 bases: TGTGCCATCAGTGGAAAGGTGGCTAGCGGGGCCCCAATACAAGAGACCCAGTACTTC. It codes for CAISGKVASGAPIQETQYF.

The gene calls are TRBV5-1 and TRBJ1-2; D possibly corresponds to TRBD1 (5 bases). The CDR3 runs to 12 residues. Trimming left V 4 bases short and J 3 bases short, with 7 bases between. CDR1 is SGHRS and CDR2 is YFSETQ in the germline V gene. CDR3 residues: CASSMTDYGYTF. The CDR3 DNA is TGCGCCAGCAGCATGACAGACTATGGCTACACCTTC.

V gene TRBV7-3 combines with J gene TRBJ2-5, with D possibly being TRBD2 (6 bases). Trimming shortened V by 5 bases and J by 1 base, and 8 bases separated the two germline ends. This CDR3 contains 13 residues. The V gene's germline CDR1 is SGHTA and CDR2 FQGTGA. For the CDR3, the DNA is TGTGCCAGCAGCCTCGGGAGCCAAGAGACCCAGTACTTC. It yields the protein CASSLGSQETQYF.

This clone was picked up a small number of times. The V and J genes are TRBV29-1 and TRBJ2-3, with D maybe TRBD1 (5 bases). This CDR3 region has 11 residues. V was cut by 4 bases and J by 5 bases, with 7 bases left in between. Germline V gene lookup returns CDR1 SQVTM and CDR2 ANQGSEA. The CDR3 nucleotides read TGCAGCGTTGCCAGGGAAGATACGCAGTATTTT. Translated: CSVAREDTQYF.

This chain connects TRBV4-1 to TRBJ2-7; the match to TRBD2 covers 7 bases. The CDR3 runs to 15 residues. V gave up 3 bases and J gave up 0 bases; unmatched junction bases: 5. Germline CDR1 and CDR2: MGHRA and YSYEKL. The DNA for the CDR3 is TGCGCCAGCAGCCAGGTTTGGGGGGGCTCCTACGAGCAGTACTTC. This sequence encodes CASSQVWGGSYEQYF.

This chain connects TRBV29-1 to TRBJ2-2; 10 bases agree with TRBD2. Per the germline V gene, CDR1 is SQVTM and CDR2 is ANQGSEA. This CDR3 contains 14 residues. V was clipped by 6 bases and J by 3 bases; unmatched bases: 4. CDR3 amino acids: CSVSGTSDTGELFF. The CDR3 DNA sequence: TGCAGCGTATCCGGGACTAGCGACACCGGGGAGCTGTTTTTT.

The genes are TRBV3-1 (or the pseudogene TRBV3-2) and TRBJ2-3; D is perhaps TRBD2 (5 bases). The germline gives CDR1 LGHDT, CDR2 YNNKEL (reference sequence). V was clipped by 2 bases and J by 1 base, with 7 bases between them. This CDR3 contains 14 residues. The CDR3 sequence: CASSQSAGTDTQYF. CDR3 nucleotides: TGTGCCAGCAGCCAATCAGCGGGCACAGATACGCAGTATTTT.

This clone occurred once. For the CDR3, the DNA is TGTGCAGGCTCGGGAGGGGAGGGCTATGGCTACACCTTC. It specifies CAGSGGEGYGYTF. The rearrangement uses TRBV28 and TRBJ1-2; possible D gene TRBD1, 5 bases. The CDR3 extends over 13 amino acids. Germline lookup yields CDR1 MDHEN and CDR2 SYDVKM.

This chain connects TRBV5-6 to TRBJ1-6; D remains ambiguous. V lost 5 bases and J lost 9, with 12 bases in between. The germline CDR1 and CDR2 sequences are SGHDT and YYEEEE. The CDR3 has 13 amino acids. CDR3 bases: TGTGCCAGCAGTCCTGTATCGGGTTCACCCCTCCACTTT. It is translated as CASSPVSGSPLHF.

This clone came up once. V gene TRBV9 combines with J gene TRBJ2-2; a weak D match, TRBD2 (5 bases). This CDR3 comprises 14 residues. V gave up 3 bases and J gave up 8 bases, with 14 bases separating them. CDR1 and CDR2 (germline): SGDLS, YYNGEE. The CDR3 sequence: CASSETTARGELFF. For the CDR3, the DNA is TGTGCCAGCAGCGAGACTACCGCAAGGGGGGAGCTGTTTTTT.

The chain is built from TRBV20-1 and TRBJ1-1; TRBD1 matches at 9 bases. V lost 5 bases, J lost 12 bases, and 7 bases stayed unmatched. The CDR3 runs 11 residues. CDR1 and CDR2 from the germline V gene are DFQATT and SNEGSKA (reference sequence). CDR3 sequence (DNA): TGCAGTGCTCAAAACAGGGGGCCGACTTTCTTT. Protein sequence: CSAQNRGPTFF.

The chain combines TRBV28 with TRBJ1-5, with unresolved D. The CDR3 is 12 amino acids. Trimming stripped 7 bases from V and 8 bases from J, with 12 bases between. Germline V gene sequence: CDR1 MDHEN, CDR2 SYDVKM. The DNA of the CDR3 is TGTGCCAGCACTACCGCCGAGGAGCCCCAGCATTTT. Encoded protein: CASTTAEEPQHF.

The count of this clone is one. V and J are TRBV28 and TRBJ2-7, with 10 positions matching TRBD1. There are 14 residues in the CDR3. J gave up 3 bases and V 6 bases, and 5 bases lay outside the gene matches. Looked up from germline, CDR1 is MDHEN and CDR2 is SYDVKM. CDR3 sequence (DNA): TGTGCCAGCAGACCTTGGACAGGGGGCTACGAGCAGTACTTC. It yields the protein CASRPWTGGYEQYF.

The chain carries TRBV4-3 and TRBJ2-1, with TRBD1 identical over 7 bases. CDR3 length equals 16 residues. Per the germline V gene, CDR1 is LGHNA and CDR2 is YSLEER. The ends lost 0 bases at V and 5 bases at J; junction bases unmatched: 7. Written as DNA, the CDR3 is TGCGCCAGCAGCCAAGATTTTAGGGGGACAGACAATGAGCAGTTCTTC. This translates into CASSQDFRGTDNEQFF.